The 8 T cell receptor beta chains listed next were all sequenced from one sample in a study of cytomegalovirus exposure and HLA in healthy donors. PCR primers comprised 60 Vbeta and 13 Jbeta primers. Sequencing used immunoSEQ multiplex PCR; TCRdb keeps in-frame clones, though not all of them. The table lists about 150,000 clones, approximately 84% of them singletons, with 2% to 2.5% in the top ten. Specimen: PBMCs. The receptors stem from a woman between 18 and 29 years old in good health and CMV-seronegative.

The rearrangement uses TRBV19 and TRBJ1-5; D is ambiguous. Trimming took 3 bases from V and 2 from J, leaving 11 bases between them. This CDR3 has 15 amino acids. CDR1 is LNHDA and CDR2 is SQIVND in the germline V gene (reference sequence). The CDR3, as DNA: TGTGCCAGTAGTATTTCGGAGGGAGGCAATCAGCCCCAGCATTTT. Protein: CASSISEGGNQPQHF.

The genes are TRBV11-2 and TRBJ1-5, with 8 positions matching TRBD1. Germline V gene sequence: CDR1 SGHAT, CDR2 FQNNGV. CDR3 length: 15 residues. With V trimmed by 5 bases and J by 0 bases, 3 bases remained unmatched. The CDR3 DNA reads TGTGCCAGCAGCCTGACAGGGGCTAGCAATCAGCCCCAGCATTTT. Its protein product is CASSLTGASNQPQHF.

This clone was detected only once. The chain carries TRBV28 and TRBJ2-2; D is possibly TRBD2 (7 bases). V shed 7 bases and J shed 7 bases, with 22 bases lying between them. Germline V gives CDR1 MDHEN, CDR2 SYDVKM. This CDR3 comprises 16 residues. CDR3 protein: CASTKGGAASGGELFF. Written as DNA, the CDR3 is TGTGCCAGCACCAAAGGGGGGGCCGCGTCTGGCGGGGAGCTGTTTTTT.

The J gene is TRBJ2-7, the V gene TRBV7-2; D might be TRBD1 (6 bases). The germline V gene encodes CDR1 SGHTA and CDR2 FQGNSA. V dropped 5 bases and J dropped 5 bases, with 13 bases sitting between them. The CDR3 is 13 residues long. The CDR3 loop is CASSPPGVHEQYF. The CDR3 bases are TGTGCCAGCAGCCCGCCAGGGGTCCACGAGCAGTACTTC. The full variable domain, completed using reference TRBV7-2 and TRBJ2-7, is GAGVSQSPSNKVTEKGKDVELRCDPISGHTALYWYRQSLGQGLEFLIYFQGNSAPDKSGLPSDRFSAERTGGSVSTLTIQRTQQEDSAVYLCASSPPGVHEQYFGPGTRLTVT.

The J gene is TRBJ1-1, the V gene TRBV18; D is undetermined. V lost 2 bases and J lost 1, with 11 bases in between. Germline V gene data show CDR1 as KGHSH and CDR2 as LQKENI. CDR3 size: 15 residues. CDR3 sequence (DNA): TGTGCCAGCTCACCATGGTCAGGTACGAACACTGAAGCTTTCTTT. This gives the protein CASSPWSGTNTEAFF.

Of note for this clone: Other DNA sequences of this sample code for an identical CDR3. This rearrangement joins TRBV4-2 to TRBJ2-2; perhaps TRBD1 as D (6 bases). V was clipped by 1 base and J by 0 bases, with 6 bases between them. Germline V CDR1 and CDR2: LGHNA, YNFKEQ. CDR3 length equals 15 residues. CDR3 in DNA: TGTGCCAGCAGCCAAGCAGGGGCGAACACCGGGGAGCTGTTTTTT. Its translation is CASSQAGANTGELFF.

The gene calls are TRBV11-2 and TRBJ1-5, with a tentative D call TRBD1 (6 bases). Trimming shortened V by 5 bases and J by 0 bases, and 11 bases separated the two germline ends. This CDR3 is built from 15 residues. Germline lookup yields CDR1 SGHAT and CDR2 FQNNGV. The CDR3 loop is CASSGDNYSNQPQHF. As DNA, the CDR3 is TGTGCCAGCAGCGGGGACAACTATAGCAATCAGCCCCAGCATTTT.

The chain links TRBV4-3 to TRBJ1-4; D unclear. Trimming cost V 0 bases and J 7 bases, with 15 bases left between them. Germline CDR1 is LGHNA and CDR2 is YSLEER. The CDR3 runs to 16 residues. DNA of the CDR3: TGCGCCAGCAGCCAAGACCTGCCTGCGGCGGGTGAAAAACTGTTTTTT. Protein sequence: CASSQDLPAAGEKLFF.